A selection of T cell receptor beta chains follows, all from one sample in a study of T-cell reconstitution after alpha-beta-depleted transplantation in children. TCRdb re-analysed the PCR reads in MiXCR, keeping a single row per CDR3 protein. This sample has fewer than 1 million distinct CDR3 sequences, with 15% to 20% found just once. The source was PBMCs, mostly from graft donor cells, collected 360 days after TCRalphabeta/CD19-depleted stem cell transplant. The origin of the receptors is a male patient aged 10-17 years who had a stem cell transplant for acute lymphoblastic leukemia, so the T cells may come from the graft donor. The CDR3 runs from the conserved cysteine through the conserved F or W. D genes are given only for firm matches. Rows give clone size only sometimes, using once, few, many, or a class for an expanded clone.

d_call j_call v_call clone_size cdr3_nt cdr3_aa
NA TRBJ1-5 TRBV5-1 NA TGCGCCAGCAGCTTGACAGGGCCTAGCAATCAGCCCCAGCATTTT CASSLTGPSNQPQHF
NA TRBJ2-1 TRBV5-1 few TGCGCCAGCGGAACTTCTAACTACAATGAGCAGTTCTTC CASGTSNYNEQFF
NA TRBJ1-2 TRBV5-1 NA TGCGCCAGCAGCTTGACGGGGCTCCCCAACTATGGCTACACCTTC CASSLTGLPNYGYTF
NA TRBJ1-6 TRBV3-1 once TGTGCCAGCAGCCAAGTCGGGGGTTATAATTCACCCCTCCACTTT CASSQVGGYNSPLHF
TRBD2 TRBJ2-7 TRBV4-1 many TGCGCCAGCAGCCAAGGGATCCTAGCGGCTTCCTACGAGCAGTACTTC CASSQGILAASYEQYF
NA TRBJ2-7 TRBV27 few TGTGCCAGCACCGTGGGACCTTCCTACGAGCAGTACTTC CASTVGPSYEQYF
NA TRBJ2-5 TRBV7-8 NA TGTGCCAGCAGCTTGGGACGCAGGTACCAAGAGACCCAGTACTTC CASSLGRRYQETQYF
NA TRBJ1-1 TRBV5-1 NA TGCGCCAGCAGCTCCCGTGGAGAGGGTCTTGACACTGAAGCTTTCTTT CASSSRGEGLDTEAFF
TRBD1 TRBJ1-5 TRBV27 NA TGTGCCAGCAGTTCCCATACAGGGGGAGGGCCAGCCCAGCATTTT CASSSHTGGGPAQHF
TRBD1 TRBJ2-4 TRBV20-1 NA TGCAGTGCCCTGGGACAGGGGGTAGCCAAAAACATTCAGTACTTC CSALGQGVAKNIQYF
TRBD1 TRBJ2-7 TRBV12-3/TRBV12-4 NA TGTGCCAGCAGTAGAAGACAGGGATCCTACGAGCAGTACTTC CASSRRQGSYEQYF
TRBD1 TRBJ2-5 TRBV3-1 NA TGTGCCAGCAGCCGCCGGACAGGGAGGGAGACCCAGTACTTC CASSRRTGRETQYF
NA TRBJ2-3 TRBV5-4 NA TGTGCCAGCAGGGCCTGGGCAGATACGCAGTATTTT CASRAWADTQYF
NA TRBJ2-7 TRBV5-1 few TGCGCCAGCAGCTTGGATGACAGGTTAACCTACGAGCAGTACTTC CASSLDDRLTYEQYF
NA TRBJ2-4 TRBV15 many TGTGCCACCAGCAGAGCCCTTGGTCTGCCCATAAATCCCCTCTACTTC CATSRALGLPINPLYF
NA TRBJ2-1 TRBV6-4 many TGTGCCCAACACAATGAGCAGTTCTTC CAQHNEQFF
NA TRBJ2-1 TRBV12-3/TRBV12-4 many TGTGCCAGCAGTTTAACGGGGCTAGGATACAATGAGCAGTTCTTC CASSLTGLGYNEQFF
NA TRBJ1-1 TRBV15 few TGTGCCACCAGCAGAGATTCGGGGGGAGGCACTGAAGCTTTCTTT CATSRDSGGGTEAFF
TRBD2 TRBJ2-7 TRBV5-1 NA TGCGCCAGCAGCTTGAAGGGGACTAGCGGTCGAAGAAGGGAGCAGTACTTC CASSLKGTSGRRREQYF
TRBD1 TRBJ1-2 TRBV20-1 few TGCAGTGCTAGACATTGGACAGGGTTCTATGGCTACACCTTC CSARHWTGFYGYTF
TRBD1 TRBJ2-7 TRBV5-1 many TGCGCCAGCAGCTTTGCGGACAGGGGAGGTACCTACGAGCAGTACTTC CASSFADRGGTYEQYF
TRBD2 TRBJ2-5 TRBV4-1 few TGCGCCAGCAGCCATAGCGGGAGGGCCCAAGAGACCCAGTACTTC CASSHSGRAQETQYF
TRBD1 TRBJ2-3 TRBV6-1 many TGTGCCAGCACTACTACGGGACAGGGGACAGATACGCAGTATTTT CASTTTGQGTDTQYF
NA TRBJ1-2 TRBV6-4 NA TGTGCCAGCAGTGAACGATCGGGGATCCCTAACTATGGCTACACCTTC CASSERSGIPNYGYTF
TRBD2 TRBJ2-3 TRBV9 few TGTGCCAGCAGCGTCGCTAGCGGGACGGCAGATACGCAGTATTTT CASSVASGTADTQYF
NA TRBJ2-7 TRBV11-2 few TGTGCCAGCAGCCCTCTACAGGGTTTCTACGAGCAGTACTTC CASSPLQGFYEQYF
NA TRBJ2-4 TRBV18 few TGTGCCAGCTCCCTTACGACACCGAGGACCAGCATTCAGTACTTC CASSLTTPRTSIQYF
NA TRBJ1-1 TRBV21-1 many TGTGCCAGCAGCAAACCCCGACAGGGAAGCTATGAAGCTTTCTTT CASSKPRQGSYEAFF
NA TRBJ2-3 TRBV7-2 few TGTGCCAGCAGCTTACTGCTGAAAAGTAATACGCAGTATTTT CASSLLLKSNTQYF
NA TRBJ2-5 TRBV7-3 NA TGTGCCAGCAGCTTTGGGACGCCTAGGGAGACCCAGTACTTC CASSFGTPRETQYF
TRBD1 TRBJ2-3 TRBV6-4 many TGTGCCAGCAGTCCGGGACAGGGAGTTGATTTGCAGTATTTT CASSPGQGVDLQYF
TRBD2 TRBJ2-1 TRBV9 NA TGTGCCAGCAGCCAGGGAGGGGCTAGCGGGGGTCTCTACAATGAGCAGTTCTTC CASSQGGASGGLYNEQFF
NA TRBJ2-1 TRBV5-1 NA TGCGCCAGCAGCCCAGACCCAGGGGACTCCTACAATGAGCAGTTCTTC CASSPDPGDSYNEQFF
NA TRBJ2-7 TRBV2 NA TGTGCCAGCAGTTCTCAGGGTCGGGTTACTCGAGAGCAGTACTTC CASSSQGRVTREQYF
NA TRBJ2-7 TRBV27 few TGTGCCAGCAGTTCAAACTACGGGACTGTTGCCTACGAGCAGTACTTC CASSSNYGTVAYEQYF
TRBD2 TRBJ2-7 TRBV12-3/TRBV12-4 few TGTGCCAGCAGTTTGGGGACTAGCGGACTCTACGAGCAGTACTTC CASSLGTSGLYEQYF
TRBD2 TRBJ2-7 TRBV7-9 NA TGTGCCAGCAGCACAAGCGGGAGGGCCATCTACGAGCAGTACTTC CASSTSGRAIYEQYF
TRBD2 TRBJ2-2 TRBV11-3 few TGTGCCAGCAGCCAATGGGGGGGAATCGGGGAGCTGTTTTTT CASSQWGGIGELFF
TRBD2 TRBJ2-3 TRBV5-5 few TGTGCCAGCATTTCTAGCGGGACAGATACGCAGTATTTT CASISSGTDTQYF
NA TRBJ1-1 TRBV29-1 NA TGCAGCGTTAGGACAGTGACTGAAGCTTTCTTT CSVRTVTEAFF
NA TRBJ1-2 TRBV12-3/TRBV12-4 few TGTGCCAGCAGTTTTACCGGATATGGCTACACCTTC CASSFTGYGYTF
NA TRBJ1-3 TRBV6-1 NA TGTGCCAGCAGCCGTGGAAGCTCTGGAAACACCATATATTTT CASSRGSSGNTIYF